These 29 T cell receptor beta chains came from one sample sequenced in a study of shared clonotypes between healthy human individuals. The method was immunoSEQ multiplex PCR; TCRdb's version includes in-frame clones alone and lacks a portion of them. The table includes about 2 million clones, 85% to 95% detected once. CD45RO-negative CD8 cells positively selected for CCR7 made up the naive population, which excluded terminally differentiated effector memory CD45RA+ cells. The material sequenced was naive CD8+ T cells sorted from blood. The receptors originated from a young man in good health.

The CDR3 DNA reads as TGTGCCATCAGTGAAAGGCTAGCGGGAGATGAAGAGACCCAGTACTTC. As protein: CAISERLAGDEETQYF. The rearrangement uses TRBV10-3 and TRBJ2-5, with 10 bases identical to TRBD2. Germline CDR1 reads ENHRY; CDR2 reads SYGVKD. The CDR3 has 16 residues. J was trimmed by 3 bases and V by 3 bases; bases with no gene match: 7.

The V and J genes are TRBV27 and TRBJ2-4; D may be TRBD2 (7 bases). The ends were cut back, 0 bases at V and 2 bases at J, with 8 bases in the middle. Germline loops: CDR1 MNHEY, CDR2 SMNVEV (reference sequence). This CDR3 comprises 15 residues. In DNA, the CDR3 is TGTGCCAGCAGTTTATCGGGGGGGCCCAAAAACATTCAGTACTTC. This gives the protein CASSLSGGPKNIQYF.

This rearrangement joins TRBV7-9 to TRBJ1-5; no clear D gene. Trimming pared 5 bases from V and 0 bases from J, leaving 5 bases between. CDR3 length: 13 residues. The germline V gene has CDR1 SEHNR and CDR2 FQNEAQ (reference sequence). The CDR3 sequence is CASSVSSNQPQHF. DNA of the CDR3: TGTGCCAGCAGCGTCAGTAGCAATCAGCCCCAGCATTTT.

About this clone itself: Other DNA sequences in this sample translate to the same CDR3. The V and J genes are TRBV6-1 and TRBJ1-4; no clear D. The germline gives CDR1 MNHNS, CDR2 SASEGT. The ends were cut back, 3 bases at V and 0 bases at J, with 8 bases in the middle. The CDR3 sequence is 15 residues long. CDR3 amino acids: CASSEVGATNEKLFF. The CDR3 DNA reads TGTGCCAGCAGTGAGGTCGGGGCAACTAATGAAAAACTGTTTTTT.

The chain carries TRBV6-5 and TRBJ2-1; TRBD2 aligns across 7 bases. CDR1 MNHEY and CDR2 SVGAGI come from the germline V gene. The CDR3 sequence is 15 residues long. Trimming cost V 2 bases and J 8 bases; bases outside gene matches: 9. This chain's CDR3 is CASSYPSGDSHEQFF. The CDR3 coding sequence is TGTGCCAGCAGTTACCCTAGCGGAGACTCCCATGAGCAGTTCTTC.

The rearrangement uses TRBV19 and TRBJ1-5; no firm D call. The CDR3 extends over 14 amino acids. V was shortened by 2 bases and J by 1 base, with 6 bases between the two germline ends. CDR1 is LNHDA and CDR2 is SQIVND in the germline V gene (reference sequence). CDR3 in DNA: TGTGCCAGTAGTATAATGCCGAGCAATCAGCCCCAGCATTTT. This codes for CASSIMPSNQPQHF.

The genes are TRBV2 and TRBJ2-3; D is unclear. This CDR3 comprises 13 residues. The V gene's germline CDR1 is SNHLY and CDR2 FYNNEI. V lost 7 bases to trimming and J lost 3 bases, with 11 bases between them. The CDR3 protein is CASTASLTDTQYF. The CDR3 coding sequence is TGTGCCAGCACGGCCAGCCTGACAGATACGCAGTATTTT.

The chain links TRBV5-6 to TRBJ2-1, with 8 bases aligning to TRBD2. The germline gives CDR1 SGHDT, CDR2 YYEEEE. The CDR3 has 15 amino acids. J lost 5 bases, V lost 0 bases, and 4 bases had no gene match. The CDR3 protein is CASSLATSADNEQFF. CDR3 DNA: TGTGCCAGCAGCTTGGCGACTAGCGCAGACAATGAGCAGTTCTTC.

The chain is built from TRBV6-5 and TRBJ1-6, with 7 bases fitting TRBD1. CDR3 size: 12 residues. V shed 4 bases, J shed 19 bases, and the junction held 10 bases outside the gene matches. Germline V gene data show CDR1 as MNHEY and CDR2 as SVGAGI. The CDR3 reads CASSSAGGESHF. In nucleotides, the CDR3 is TGTGCCAGCAGTTCTGCAGGGGGTGAATCACACTTT.

V is TRBV2 and J is TRBJ2-3, with 10 bases matching TRBD2. J lost 5 bases, V lost 3 bases, and 5 bases had no gene match. The CDR3 is 15 residues long. Per germline, CDR1 SNHLY and CDR2 FYNNEI. The CDR3 is CASSDPAGGLDTQYF. In nucleotides, the CDR3 is TGTGCCAGCAGTGACCCAGCGGGAGGGCTAGATACGCAGTATTTT.

The chain combines TRBV7-9 with TRBJ1-2, with a weak D call TRBD1 (5 bases). Trimming stripped 0 bases from V and 6 bases from J, with 14 bases between. Looked up from germline, CDR1 is SEHNR and CDR2 is FQNEAQ (reference sequence). The CDR3 loop spans 15 amino acids. The CDR3 DNA sequence: TGTGCCAGCAGCTTAGCGGGGGGAGGCTACGATGGCTACACCTTC. Translation: CASSLAGGGYDGYTF.

V gene TRBV4-1 combines with J gene TRBJ1-1; 10 bases are shared with TRBD1. The V gene end was trimmed by 1 base and the J gene end by 2 bases; junction bases not matched to a gene: 1. There are 15 residues in the CDR3. Germline values: CDR1 MGHRA, CDR2 YSYEKL. The CDR3 reads CASSQVTGGNTEAFF. The CDR3 nucleotides are TGCGCCAGCAGCCAAGTGACAGGGGGCAACACTGAAGCTTTCTTT.

The V and J genes are TRBV13 and TRBJ2-1; the match to TRBD1 covers 7 bases. J gave up 3 bases and V 5 bases, and 10 bases lay outside the gene matches. Germline lookup yields CDR1 PRHDT and CDR2 FYEKMQ (reference sequence). CDR3 length equals 16 residues. The CDR3 loop is CASSVTPRGIYNEQFF. For the CDR3, the DNA is TGTGCCAGCAGCGTGACTCCCAGGGGGATCTACAATGAGCAGTTCTTC.

This clone was recorded a few times. The genes are TRBV18 and TRBJ2-3; 10 nucleotides align to TRBD1. Germline assignment: CDR1 KGHSH and CDR2 LQKENI. This CDR3 comprises 17 residues. Trimming cost V 3 bases and J 1 base; bases outside gene matches: 7. CDR3 sequence (DNA): TGTGCCAGCTCACCCCCCCGGGGGACAGGGGGCACAGATACGCAGTATTTT. Its translation: CASSPPRGTGGTDTQYF.

This chain uses TRBV27 with TRBJ2-7; perhaps TRBD2 as D (5 bases). The germline V gene encodes CDR1 MNHEY and CDR2 SMNVEV (reference sequence). V was pared by 5 bases and J by 4 bases, with 18 bases between. The CDR3 has 15 amino acids. The CDR3 DNA is TGTGCCAGCAGTCAGGAGGCCCCAGAACTGTACGAGCAGTACTTC. This gives the protein CASSQEAPELYEQYF.

J is TRBJ2-2 and V is TRBV7-6, with D possibly being TRBD2 (5 bases). V shed 1 base and J shed 0 bases, with 12 bases lying between them. Germline lookup yields CDR1 SGHVS and CDR2 FNYEAQ. The CDR3 extends over 17 amino acids. The CDR3 nucleotides are TGTGCCAGCAGCTTAGTCCTGGAGGTCGCGAACACCGGGGAGCTGTTTTTT. It codes for CASSLVLEVANTGELFF.

The chain combines TRBV29-1 with TRBJ2-7; D is unresolved. The CDR3 extends over 11 amino acids. Between the trimmed V and J ends, which lost 5 bases and 3 bases, there was a span of 8 bases. From germline, CDR1 is SQVTM and CDR2 ANQGSEA. CDR3 loop: CSVSTYYEQYF. The CDR3 region has the DNA TGCAGCGTTAGCACGTACTACGAGCAGTACTTC.

CDR3: CASSLTGFQNYEQYF. The CDR3, as DNA: TGTGCCAGCAGTTTAACAGGGTTTCAGAACTACGAGCAGTACTTC. The chain has TRBV27 and TRBJ2-7, with a possible D match to TRBD1 (6 bases). Germline loops: CDR1 MNHEY, CDR2 SMNVEV (reference sequence). The germline V and J ends were trimmed by 2 bases and 3 bases, with 14 bases remaining between them. The CDR3 is 15 amino acids.

The chain combines TRBV4-3 with TRBJ2-3; TRBD2 aligns across 7 bases. The CDR3 consists of 15 residues. V lost 0 bases and J lost 5; bases outside the gene matches: 5. Germline assignment: CDR1 LGHNA and CDR2 YSLEER. The CDR3 loop reads CASSQEVSGVDTQYF. CDR3 nucleotide sequence: TGCGCCAGCAGCCAAGAGGTCAGCGGGGTAGATACGCAGTATTTT.

The chain uses TRBV11-2 and TRBJ2-7; 7 positions agree with TRBD1. V lost 5 bases, J lost 3 bases, and 7 bases stayed unmatched. The CDR3 is 14 residues long. CDR1 is SGHAT and CDR2 is FQNNGV in the germline V gene. CDR3 sequence: CASSERGQYYEQYF. CDR3 bases: TGTGCCAGCAGCGAGAGGGGACAGTACTACGAGCAGTACTTC.

The chain carries TRBV27 and TRBJ1-2, with D perhaps TRBD1 (5 bases). The germline V gene encodes CDR1 MNHEY and CDR2 SMNVEV (reference sequence). Trimming pared 6 bases from V and 2 bases from J, leaving 10 bases between. The CDR3 covers 13 residues. The CDR3 here is CASRARANYGYTF. The CDR3 DNA reads TGTGCCAGCAGGGCCAGGGCAAACTATGGCTACACCTTC.

The gene calls are TRBV11-2 and TRBJ2-5; perhaps D is TRBD1 or TRBD2 (5 bases each). V dropped 5 bases and J dropped 5 bases, with 18 bases sitting between them. Germline V lookup: CDR1 SGHAT, CDR2 FQNNGV. The CDR3 loop spans 15 amino acids. CDR3 in amino acids: CASSPAGPWGETQYF. The CDR3 DNA reads as TGTGCCAGCAGCCCCGCGGGCCCATGGGGGGAGACCCAGTACTTC.

CDR3 coding DNA: TGTGCCAGCAGTATACGACAGGGTAAGGCTTTCTTT. It is translated as CASSIRQGKAFF. The chain has TRBV28 and TRBJ1-1, with 7 bases that match TRBD1. The V segment lost 5 bases and the J segment 11 bases; nucleotides outside the gene matches: 8. The CDR3 runs to 12 residues. The V gene's germline CDR1 is MDHEN and CDR2 SYDVKM.

On this clone itself: The same CDR3 also results from other DNA sequences found in this sample. The J gene is TRBJ2-2, the V gene TRBV6-5; 8 bases align to TRBD2. From germline, CDR1 is MNHEY and CDR2 SVGAGI. This CDR3 is built from 16 residues. Trimming cost V 3 bases and J 0 bases; bases outside gene matches: 3. The DNA for the CDR3 is TGTGCCAGCAGTTATGAACTAGCGGCGAACACCGGGGAGCTGTTTTTT. This translates into CASSYELAANTGELFF.

The chain combines TRBV4-1 with TRBJ2-4; 9 bases align to TRBD2. CDR3 length: 18 residues. CDR1 is MGHRA, CDR2 YSYEKL, per germline. V was clipped by 3 bases and J by 0 bases; unmatched bases: 9. CDR3 amino acids: CASSQVAGVTLAKNIQYF. CDR3 nucleotides: TGCGCCAGCAGCCAGGTAGCGGGAGTAACCCTAGCCAAAAACATTCAGTACTTC.

The gene calls are TRBV27 and TRBJ2-7; D may be TRBD1 (6 bases). Trimming stripped 3 bases from V and 2 bases from J, with 17 bases between. The CDR3 length is 16 residues. Germline CDR1 and CDR2: MNHEY and SMNVEV (reference sequence). CDR3 in DNA: TGTGCCAGCAGTTTTTCCTGGGGGCTAATACCCTACGAGCAGTACTTC. Translated, it gives CASSFSWGLIPYEQYF.

This chain connects TRBV7-8 to TRBJ1-6, with D perhaps TRBD1 (5 bases). The CDR3 totals 17 residues. Trimming pared 4 bases from V and 3 bases from J, leaving 16 bases between. The germline V gene has CDR1 SGHVS and CDR2 FQNEAQ. CDR3 coding DNA: TGTGCCAGCAGCTCCGGGACGGACGTCGGCTATAATTCACCCCTCCACTTT. It is translated as CASSSGTDVGYNSPLHF. The full variable domain, in which reference TRBV7-8 and TRBJ1-6 provide the parts outside the CDR3, is GAGVSQSPRYKVAKRGQDVALRCDPISGHVSLFWYQQALGQGPEFLTYFQNEAQLDKSGLPSDRFFAERPEGSVSTLKIQRTQQEDSAVYLCASSSGTDVGYNSPLHFGNGTRLTVT.

This chain joins TRBV11-2 and TRBJ2-7, with D hard to call. V lost 5 bases to trimming and J lost 5 bases, with 16 bases between them. Germline CDR1 SGHAT, CDR2 FQNNGV. The CDR3 is 14 amino acids. The CDR3 DNA follows: TGTGCCAGCAGCCCGATGGCCACTAAGAACGAGCAGTACTTC. It encodes CASSPMATKNEQYF.

With respect to this clone: This CDR3 is also generated by other DNA sequences in the sample. This chain links TRBV30 with TRBJ2-2, with a weak D call TRBD1 (5 bases). The V gene lost 0 bases and the J gene lost 4 bases, with 6 bases spanning the gap. Germline V lookup: CDR1 GTSNPN, CDR2 SVGIG (reference sequence). CDR3 length: 13 amino acids. The CDR3 is CAWSVDSTGELFF. The DNA of the CDR3 is TGTGCCTGGAGTGTAGACAGCACCGGGGAGCTGTTTTTT.